The present TCR beta chain was sequenced within a study of beta chain features in type 1 diabetes (dated by TCRdb to between 2017 and 2018). A note on the overall study: Mean age, gender distribution, total cell number and subset yield did not differ between patients and healthy donors. A total of about 110,000,000 sorted cells were examined across all samples, and a strong correlation was observed between cell number per subset and RNA yield. The study compared TCRB repertoires of sorted circulating CD4+ T cell subsets between recently diagnosed type 1 diabetes patients and matched healthy donors. Regulatory and stem cell-like memory subsets were obtained from only 8 patients and about 8 healthy donors, while naive and central memory subsets were obtained from all 30 or so donors.

A word on this clone: Its antigen is not yet known. Within one base of it there is no much larger clone, and no base qualities were kept.

The High Capacity cDNA Reverse Transcription Kit was used to reverse transcribe all of the isolated RNA, meaning that expressed TCRB transcripts were what got sequenced. Naive, central memory and regulatory T cell samples underwent deep immunoSEQ sequencing, averaging about 3.57 million total reads per sample. After sorted cells were lysed in RLT buffer, RNA was extracted with DNase-treated RNeasy Micro or Mini kits, with the choice depending on cell number. To prevent cross-contamination, each cell subset was processed individually, whereas patient and healthy donor samples were processed jointly. The immunoSEQ multiplex PCR was used to amplify TCRB sequences from cDNA, yielding 87-bp fragments that span the CDR3 region. Sequencing of the amplicons was performed on the Illumina HiSeq platform. In the authors' own workflow: PCR bias was computationally corrected using synthetic template baselines, reads within Hamming distance 2 were collapsed, and singletons that could not be merged were discarded. By aligning reads against IMGT, V, D and J genes, CDR3 length, and insertions or deletions at six rearrangement sites were assigned. Within each subset, clonotype counts were normalized to the number of sorted cells before true diversity and Gini coefficients were calculated with the tcR R package. Repertoire sharing was quantified using the overlap coefficient calculated on TCRB nucleotide sequences. As a proxy for the pre-selection repertoire, out-of-frame TCRB sequences from naive cells were analyzed. As stored in TCRdb, this immuneACCESS dataset retains in-frame rearrangements with V and J assigned. A fraction of the clones does not appear; measured against another copy, unresolved V genes explain less than half of the discrepancy, and the remainder lacks a known reason. V and J calls and clone size follow that table, whereas D and trimming were derived from the DNA. Recorded for this sample are hundreds of thousands of clones; approximately 11% of them occurred a single time. The ten largest clones capture approximately 0.015% of the sample.

From each donor, a single peripheral blood sample of about 120 mL on average was drawn into heparinised tubes. Using a panel that included CD45RO, CCR7, CD25, CD127, CD95 and CD27, naive, central memory, regulatory and stem cell-like memory CD4+ T cells were sorted on a BD FACSAria II. Every sorted population had a purity above 95%. PBMCs were isolated immediately by Lymphoprep density gradient centrifugation and stained directly without culture. So that batch effects would be minimized, each experiment stained and sorted samples in pairs, pairing one healthy donor with one patient. Broad study findings and their caveats: Because small numbers of individuals were included in the HLA sub-analyses, any influence of HLA type on TCRB rearrangement was left unresolved. Shorter templates might have been favored by PCR, but patient and control samples were amplified and corrected together, so both groups would have been affected equally by any skew. Naive, central memory and regulatory TCRB repertoires appeared to be more alike among patients than among healthy donors. In all four CD4+ subsets, TCRB CDR3 length was moderately but significantly shorter in type 1 diabetes patients. At VDJ recombination sites, type 1 diabetes patients had fewer insertions and more deleted nucleotides, which implies abnormalities in thymic rearrangement. Because cDNA was sequenced instead of genomic DNA, activated cells with high expression could be over-represented, although the groups did not differ in activation or CD3 levels.

Trimming costs V 8 bases and J 10 bases, and their ends lie 9 bases apart. From the cysteine up to the phenylalanine, the CDR3 has a length of 10 residues. The retained sequence is limited to the CDR3, 30 bases, with the frame set at the first base. Per the germline V gene, SNHLY is the CDR1 and FYNNEI is the CDR2. The receptor was derived from a man aged 25-45 years with type 1 diabetes. Sequencing was carried out using naive CD4+ T cells from blood. The cell subset or site tag for this specimen amounts to: true naive CD4+ T cells. The chain couples TRBV2 to TRBJ2-1, with TRBD2 tentatively as D gene (6 bases match). The sequenced DNA: TGTGCCAGCCGACTAGAAGAGCAGTTCTTC. This gives the protein CASRLEEQFF.